This TCR beta chain was documented in a study of T cell changes during pregnancy in multiple sclerosis (dated by TCRdb to between 2018 and 2021). Notes on the research overall: In women with multiple sclerosis, the researchers looked at how the T cell repertoire shifted as pregnancy progressed.

Receptors were amplified or captured by the immunoSEQ multiplex PCR assay. TCRdb limited this immuneACCESS table to in-frame rearrangements with V and J called. A share of clones is missing; checked studies link under half to unresolved V genes, and the rest is unexplained. The sample has approximately 110,000 clones on record, about 94% of them singletons. 1.5% to 1.7% of the sample lies in the top ten. V trim: 10 bases; J trim: 0 bases; unmatched bases: 7. The germline V gene provides CDR1 SNHLY and CDR2 FYNNEI. The CDR3 runs 14 amino acids, cysteine and phenylalanine included. Of the read, only the CDR3 DNA is kept; its 42 bases are in frame from base 1. As regards this clone: Its target antigen remains unknown. Base qualities were left out, and no much larger clone turns up one base away.

This sample comprised peripheral blood, obtained in the third trimester of pregnancy. The source of this sequence is a female donor with multiple sclerosis, enrolled in a pregnancy study. The rearrangement combines TRBV2 with TRBJ1-1, and TRBD1 matches 8 of the central bases. The CDR3: CATTGTGMNTEAFF. The nucleotides are TGTGCCACCACCGGGACAGGCATGAACACTGAAGCTTTCTTT.